Below are 14 T cell receptor beta chains sequenced from a single sample in a study of CD8+CD57+ T cells in acquired aplastic anemia. Genomic DNA, the template, was used for profiling of the TCR beta VDJ and CDR3. TCRdb re-analysed the reads in MiXCR, keeping a single row per CDR3 protein. The sample has roughly 170,000 distinct CDR3 sequences, 48% seen once; the top ten hold 10% to 15%. CD8+CD57+ cell expansion, shown by flow cytometry, had occurred in the patients selected for sequencing. Source material: sorted CD4+, CD8+, or CD8+CD57+ T cells (not recorded which) from PBMCs. The receptors shown here come from a human donor with aplastic anemia.

This clonotype showed up many times. The chain combines TRBV12-3 or TRBV12-4 with TRBJ2-5; the match to TRBD2 covers 8 bases. This CDR3 is built from 17 residues. The ends lost 7 bases at V and 1 base at J; junction bases unmatched: 14. CDR3 DNA sequence: TGTGCCAGCACTCTCTACCCGGGGGGGGGCCCCCAAGAGACCCAGTACTTC. Residues: CASTLYPGGGPQETQYF.

This clonotype was observed a few times. This chain links TRBV20-1 with TRBJ2-5; 10 bases line up with TRBD2. The V gene end was trimmed by 5 bases and the J gene end by 3 bases; junction bases not matched to a gene: 18. The CDR3 length is 18 residues. CDR1 and CDR2 from the germline V gene are DFQATT and SNEGSKA (reference sequence). CDR3 nucleotides: TGCAGTGCTGGTCCCAGGGGAGCGGGGGGGCATATAAAAGAGACCCAGTACTTC. Its protein is CSAGPRGAGGHIKETQYF.

This clonotype has a count of ten or more. The V call is TRBV20-1, the J call TRBJ1-5; possible D gene TRBD1, 6 bases. This CDR3 has 14 residues. CDR1 and CDR2 (germline): DFQATT, SNEGSKA (reference sequence). V was cut by 6 bases and J by 3 bases, with 15 bases left in between. The chain's CDR3 is CSATKDSPNQPQHF. The CDR3 DNA reads as TGCAGTGCCACCAAGGACAGCCCCAATCAGCCCCAGCATTTT.

This clonotype was recorded a few times. The chain links TRBV29-1 to TRBJ2-7, with D perhaps assigned TRBD1 or TRBD2 (5 bases each). Germline V gene lookup returns CDR1 SQVTM and CDR2 ANQGSEA. Deletions cut 2 bases from V and 3 bases from J, with 14 bases between. The CDR3 covers 14 residues. CDR3 loop: CSVELGDMGYEQYF. As DNA, the CDR3 is TGCAGCGTTGAACTGGGGGATATGGGCTACGAGCAGTACTTC.

In DNA form, the CDR3 reads TGTGCCAGCATTAAGGGGTTCCAAGAGCAGTACTTC. Amino acids: CASIKGFQEQYF. This chain uses TRBV2 with TRBJ2-7; a weak D match, TRBD1 (5 bases). Trimming left V 7 bases short and J 7 bases short, with 14 bases between. The length of the CDR3 is 12 residues. Germline V gives CDR1 SNHLY, CDR2 FYNNEI.

As regards this clonotype: Here the CDR3 omits its conserved ending phenylalanine or tryptophan, so a read error is the likely source. Because the CDR3's place on the DNA is in doubt, the DNA is left out and the CDR3 is given as listed by TCRdb. The chain carries TRBV7-2 and TRBJ1-1; the DNA was not used to check the table's D call, TRBD1. Germline CDR1 SGHTA, CDR2 FQGNSA. The CDR3 comprises 15 residues, both ends counted. CDR3 region: CASSLAWTGGFGTFS.

The chain combines TRBV5-5 with TRBJ1-2; 7 nucleotides line up with TRBD1. V lost 4 bases to trimming and J lost 6 bases; unmatched junction nucleotides: 6. Germline CDR1 reads SGHKS; CDR2 reads YYEKEE (reference sequence). The CDR3 loop spans 13 amino acids. The CDR3, as DNA: TGTGCCAGCAGCCGCGGGACAGAGGATGGCTACACCTTC. This sequence encodes CASSRGTEDGYTF.

This clonotype was detected a few times. V and J are TRBV10-3 and TRBJ2-7; D is ambiguous. The germline V gene has CDR1 ENHRY and CDR2 SYGVKD. V was shortened by 4 bases and J by 2 bases, with 3 bases between the two germline ends. The CDR3 loop spans 11 amino acids. CDR3 bases: TGTGCCATCAGTGCGACCTACGAGCAGTACTTC. Its translation is CAISATYEQYF.

This clonotype was counted at least ten times. The V call is TRBV10-3, the J call TRBJ2-5; D is perhaps TRBD2 (7 bases). Trimming removed 0 bases at V and 4 bases at J, with 15 bases between. Germline V gene data show CDR1 as ENHRY and CDR2 as SYGVKD. This CDR3 has 16 amino acids. CDR3 sequence reads: CAISESMGGPPETQYF. CDR3 nucleotide sequence: TGTGCCATCAGTGAGTCGATGGGGGGGCCTCCAGAGACCCAGTACTTC.

The chain is built from TRBV15 and TRBJ2-1; 8 nucleotides match TRBD2. The CDR3 spans 14 residues. V shed 5 bases, J shed 7 bases, and the junction held 7 bases outside the gene matches. CDR1 is LNHNV, CDR2 YYDKDF, per germline (reference sequence). The CDR3 is CATSEREMGNEQFF. CDR3 sequence (DNA): TGTGCCACCAGCGAGCGGGAGATGGGGAATGAGCAGTTCTTC. The full variable domain, rest sourced from reference TRBV15 and TRBJ2-1, is DAMVIQNPRYQVTQFGKPVTLSCSQTLNHNVMYWYQQKSSQAPKLLFHYYDKDFNNEADTPDNFQSRRPNTSFCFLDIRSPGLGDTAMYLCATSEREMGNEQFFGPGTRLTVL.

The chain is built from TRBV7-6 and TRBJ2-7; 7 positions match TRBD1. The CDR3 runs 15 residues. Germline-derived CDR1 and CDR2 are SGHVS and FNYEAQ. With V trimmed by 2 bases and J by 0 bases, 4 bases remained unmatched. The CDR3 loop is CASSLKGQRSYEQYF. DNA for the CDR3: TGTGCCAGCAGCTTAAAGGGACAGCGCTCCTACGAGCAGTACTTC.

The chain links TRBV11-3 to TRBJ2-7; 10 nucleotides align to TRBD1. From germline, CDR1 is SGHNT and CDR2 YENEEA. The CDR3 is 14 residues long. V lost 5 bases to trimming and J lost 3 bases; unmatched junction nucleotides: 4. CDR3 bases: TGTGCCAGCAGCCAAAGGACAGGGGGCTACGAGCAGTACTTC. It is translated as CASSQRTGGYEQYF.

V gene TRBV2 combines with J gene TRBJ2-3, with unresolved D. Trimming shortened V by 1 base and J by 2 bases, and 7 bases separated the two germline ends. Germline values: CDR1 SNHLY, CDR2 FYNNEI. The CDR3 has 14 amino acids. CDR3: CASSEGQVTDTQYF. In DNA form, the CDR3 reads TGTGCCAGCAGTGAAGGCCAGGTCACAGATACGCAGTATTTT.

This clonotype has a count of ten or more. In DNA form, the CDR3 reads TGTGCCAGTAGTATAGATCGGGGTCACACTGAAGCTTTCTTT. Translating it yields CASSIDRGHTEAFF. The chain has TRBV19 and TRBJ1-1; D call uncertain. The CDR3 extends over 14 amino acids. V dropped 0 bases and J dropped 3 bases, with 8 bases sitting between them. From germline, CDR1 is LNHDA and CDR2 SQIVND (reference sequence).